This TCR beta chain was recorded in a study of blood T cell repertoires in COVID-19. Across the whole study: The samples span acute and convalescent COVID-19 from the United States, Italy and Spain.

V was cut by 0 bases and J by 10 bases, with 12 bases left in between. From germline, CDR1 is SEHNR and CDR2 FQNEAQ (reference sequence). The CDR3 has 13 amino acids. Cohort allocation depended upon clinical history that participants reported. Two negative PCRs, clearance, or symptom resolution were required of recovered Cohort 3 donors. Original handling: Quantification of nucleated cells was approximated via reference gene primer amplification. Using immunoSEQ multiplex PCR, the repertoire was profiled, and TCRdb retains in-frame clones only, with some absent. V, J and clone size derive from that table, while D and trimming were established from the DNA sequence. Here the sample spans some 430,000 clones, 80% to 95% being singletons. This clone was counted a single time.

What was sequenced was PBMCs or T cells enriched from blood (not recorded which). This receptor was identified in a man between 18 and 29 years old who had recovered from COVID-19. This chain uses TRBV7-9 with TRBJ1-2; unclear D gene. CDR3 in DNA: TGTGCCAGCAGCTTAGCGGCTGATTCTTTCTACACCTTC. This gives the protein CASSLAADSFYTF.